This T cell receptor beta chain comes out of a study of T cell responses to AZD1222 COVID-19 vaccine. Study conclusions and caveats: Spike-specific TCR repertoires showed rising breadth and depth after two AZD1222 doses.

CDR3 size: 17 residues. The ends were cut back, 0 bases at V and 0 bases at J, with 15 bases in the middle. Germline V gives CDR1 LNHDA, CDR2 SQIVND (reference sequence). Worth noting for this clone: Its antigen is unknown.

Measured with immunoSEQ multiplex PCR; TCRdb has only the in-frame clones, and not every one. Counted here are about 150,000 clones, over 75% occurring once; the ten biggest clones make up under 1.5%. The sequenced sample was peripheral blood, obtained on day 0 of AZD1222 vaccination. This receptor was obtained from an adult in good health. The genes are TRBV19 and TRBJ2-7, with D possibly being TRBD2 (6 bases). DNA of the CDR3: TGTGCCAGTAGTATAGACCTATCGGGACTGGGCTCCTACGAGCAGTACTTC. Translation: CASSIDLSGLGSYEQYF. Variable domain in full (rest from reference TRBV19 and TRBJ2-7): DGGITQSPKYLFRKEGQNVTLSCEQNLNHDAMYWYRQDPGQGLRLIYYSQIVNDFQKGDIAEGYSVSREKKESFPLTVTSAQKNPTAFYLCASSIDLSGLGSYEQYFGPGTRLTVT.